A selection of T cell receptor beta chains follows, all from one sample in a study of neoadjuvant anti-PD-1 for oral cavity cancer. TCRdb keeps only in-frame clones here, not all; method: immunoSEQ multiplex PCR. Of 8,500 to 10,000 clones in the sample, approximately 68% are singletons; the top ten hold around 4%. Sequences were derived from PBMCs, sampled after nivolumab (anti-PD-1) treatment. All receptors derive from a person between 40 and 79 years old with oral cavity squamous cell carcinoma. The CDR3 runs from the conserved cysteine through the conserved F or W. Each record gives: V gene, D gene, clone size, J gene, CDR3 DNA, CDR3 protein. A D gene is named only where the DNA matches it firmly. Not every row has a clone size; where given, it reads once, few, many or a size class.

TRBV5-1,.,few,TRBJ2-2,TGCGCCAGCAGACCGGACCTAAACACCGGGGAGCTGTTTTTT,CASRPDLNTGELFF
TRBV7-8,.,.,TRBJ2-6,TGTGCCAGCAGCTCGTCTTCAGCGTACTCTGGGGCCAACGTCCTGACTTTC,CASSSSSAYSGANVLTF
TRBV27,TRBD2,.,TRBJ2-1,TGTGCCAGCAGTTTATTACTTAGCGGGAGGACCTACAATGAGCAGTTCTTC,CASSLLLSGRTYNEQFF
TRBV1,.,.,TRBJ2-7,TGCACCAGCAGCCACGGACTAGCGGGGGTGTCCAGCTCCTACGAGCAGTACTTC,CTSSHGLAGVSSSYEQYF
TRBV19,.,.,TRBJ1-1,TGTGCCAGTAGTATGACTTCGGCGAACACTGAAGCTTTCTTT,CASSMTSANTEAFF
TRBV2,TRBD1,.,TRBJ2-7,TGTGCCAGCGGGGCCACAAGGGGGCAGGGGCACGAGCAGTACTTC,CASGATRGQGHEQYF
TRBV19,.,.,TRBJ1-2,TGTGCCAGTAGCCAGGCCAGAAGAGGCTACACCTTC,CASSQARRGYTF
TRBV7-3,TRBD2,.,TRBJ2-1,TGTGCCAGCAGCTTAACCCCGGGAGGGCCGAGGAATGAGCAGTTCTTC,CASSLTPGGPRNEQFF
TRBV5-4,TRBD1,.,TRBJ2-1,TGTGCCAGCAGCTTGGGGGGACAGGGAAACTACAATGAGCAGTTCTTC,CASSLGGQGNYNEQFF
TRBV6-1,TRBD2,.,TRBJ2-5,TGTGCCAGTTCGAAATCACTAGCGGGGGGAGAGACCCAGTACTTC,CASSKSLAGGETQYF
TRBV28,TRBD2,.,TRBJ2-2,TGTGCCAGCAGTTTACCCGGGACTAGCACCGGGGAGCTGTTTTTT,CASSLPGTSTGELFF
TRBV29-1,TRBD2,.,TRBJ2-7,TGCAGCGTTGTTGCTAGCGGGAGGCAGGAGGAGCAGTACTTC,CSVVASGRQEEQYF
TRBV11-3,TRBD2,few,TRBJ2-1,TGTGCCAGCAGCTTGAGGGGTAGCGGGGGGAATGAGCAGTTCTTC,CASSLRGSGGNEQFF
TRBV19,TRBD2,few,TRBJ2-1,TGTGCCAGTAGTATCTTGGCGGGAGGTTGGAATGAGCAGTTCTTC,CASSILAGGWNEQFF
TRBV5-1,TRBD1,.,TRBJ1-2,TGCGCCAGCAGCTTGGGGGCAGGGACAGGAAACTATGGCTACACCTTC,CASSLGAGTGNYGYTF
TRBV19,.,.,TRBJ2-1,TGTGCCAGTAGTGTCTCGATTCGGACCTACAATGAGCAGTTCTTC,CASSVSIRTYNEQFF
TRBV7-8,.,.,TRBJ1-5,TGTGCCAGCAGCTTAGCCGTTTCCAGGGGCATCAATCAGCCCCAGCATTTT,CASSLAVSRGINQPQHF
TRBV7-3,.,.,TRBJ2-1,TGTGCCAGCAGCTTTACTAGCTACAATGAGCAGTTCTTC,CASSFTSYNEQFF
TRBV5-1,TRBD2,.,TRBJ2-5,TGCGCCAGCAGCCAGGGACTAGTCTTCGAGACCCAGTACTTC,CASSQGLVFETQYF
TRBV14,.,.,TRBJ1-1,TGTGCCAGCAGCCAAATTGACAGTCCGATAAGGACTGAAGCTTTCTTT,CASSQIDSPIRTEAFF
TRBV28,.,.,TRBJ2-4,TGTGCCAGCAGCACCACAGGAAGGGCGGCCAAAAACATTCAGTACTTC,CASSTTGRAAKNIQYF
TRBV2,.,few,TRBJ1-5,TGTGCCAGCCGCGGACAGTCCAATCAGCCCCAGCATTTT,CASRGQSNQPQHF
TRBV7-9,.,.,TRBJ1-1,TGTGCCAGCAGCTTAGCCCGGGGGGCGGGGAACACTGAAGCTTTCTTT,CASSLARGAGNTEAFF
TRBV15,TRBD1,.,TRBJ1-4,TGTGCCACCAGCAGAGATGGGTTCCCTTCGACAGGGGGCTCTTTCGAAACTAATGAAAAACTGTTTTTT,CATSRDGFPSTGGSFETNEKLFF
TRBV30,TRBD2,once,TRBJ2-1,TGTGCCTGGGGGCGGGAGGGCCCTAGTGAGCAGTTCTTC,CAWGREGPSEQFF
TRBV10-1,.,.,TRBJ1-3,TGCGCCAGCAGCGAGACCGGCTCTGGAAACACCATATATTTT,CASSETGSGNTIYF
TRBV19,TRBD1,few,TRBJ1-3,TGTGCCAGTAGTATGGACAGGGTTTTTTCTGGAAACACCATATATTTT,CASSMDRVFSGNTIYF
TRBV7-7,.,.,TRBJ2-3,TGTGCTAGCAGCCGTGACTATTACACAGATACGCAGTATTTT,CASSRDYYTDTQYF
TRBV5-6,.,.,TRBJ2-3,TGTGCCAGCACCCGGGTTTGGGGGGCCGGATTGTCTAGCACAGATACGCAGTATTTT,CASTRVWGAGLSSTDTQYF
TRBV7-9,.,.,TRBJ1-3,TGTGCCAGCAGCCGTGTGGGGGAGAGCTCTGGAAACACCATATATTTT,CASSRVGESSGNTIYF
TRBV11-2,.,few,TRBJ1-4,TGTGCCAGCAGCAATCGACAGGTTAAAGGGGAAAAACTGTTTTTT,CASSNRQVKGEKLFF
TRBV5-1,.,few,TRBJ1-1,TGCGCCAGCAGCATTTACCTGACAGGATCTGAAGCTTTCTTT,CASSIYLTGSEAFF
TRBV5-4,.,.,TRBJ2-1,TGTGCCAGCCCCGCCATTGGGAGCTACAATGAGCAGTTCTTC,CASPAIGSYNEQFF
TRBV9,TRBD1,.,TRBJ1-2,TGTGCCAGCAGCCCCGGGACAGGGGCTAACTATGGCTACACCTTC,CASSPGTGANYGYTF
TRBV2,.,.,TRBJ1-1,TGTGCCAGCAGCAGCCCAGGGGTGCCCGCTGAAGCTTTCTTT,CASSSPGVPAEAFF
TRBV7-7,.,.,TRBJ2-3,TGTGCTAGCGCCTTGCGCCCCCCAGATACGCAGTATTTT,CASALRPPDTQYF
TRBV12-5,.,.,TRBJ1-5,TGTGCTAGTGGTGCCCAGGTCCATAGCAATCAGCCCCAGCATTTT,CASGAQVHSNQPQHF
TRBV6-1,.,.,TRBJ2-7,TGTGCCAGCACCAGGAGAGCCTACGAGCAGTACTTC,CASTRRAYEQYF
TRBV6-1,TRBD2,once,TRBJ2-5,TGTGCCAGCAGTGAGATCCTAGCGGGGGGTTTAGAGACCCAGTACTTC,CASSEILAGGLETQYF
TRBV10-1,.,.,TRBJ2-3,TGCGCCAGCAGTGAAGGCGGAGATACGCAGTATTTT,CASSEGGDTQYF
TRBV6-4,TRBD2,.,TRBJ2-7,TGTGCCAGCAGGGGGGGGACTTGCGAGCAGTACTTC,CASRGGTCEQYF
TRBV12-5,.,.,TRBJ2-7,TGTGCTAGTGGTTTGATCCAGATAGGCTTCACCTACGAGCAGTACTTC,CASGLIQIGFTYEQYF
TRBV6-1,TRBD1,.,TRBJ1-2,TGTGCCAGCAGTGAAGCGCGTAGGACAGGCTTCTATGGCTACACCTTC,CASSEARRTGFYGYTF
TRBV5-1,TRBD1,.,TRBJ2-7,TGCGCCAGCAGCACCTGGACAGGGGGCGAGGACGAGCAGTACTTC,CASSTWTGGEDEQYF
TRBV6-6,TRBD2,.,TRBJ2-7,TGTGCCAGCAGTTTCTTACCGGGACTAGCGGGGGACGAGCAGTACTTC,CASSFLPGLAGDEQYF
TRBV9,.,.,TRBJ2-1,TGTGCCAGCAGCGTAGGGTTGGGCTACAATGAGCAGTTCTTC,CASSVGLGYNEQFF
TRBV27,.,.,TRBJ2-7,TGTGCCAGCAGCCTCTCCAATTCCTACGAGCAGTACTTC,CASSLSNSYEQYF
TRBV11-2,.,.,TRBJ1-3,TGTGCCAGCAGCTTAGGGGAAATTGGAAACACCATATATTTT,CASSLGEIGNTIYF
TRBV28,TRBD2,few,TRBJ2-5,TGTGCCAGCAGTTCGGGGACTAGCGGGGGGTCCCGGGAGACCCAGTACTTC,CASSSGTSGGSRETQYF
TRBV4-1,.,few,TRBJ1-5,TGCGCCAGCAGCCACTCTCCGACTAGCAATCAGCCCCAGCATTTT,CASSHSPTSNQPQHF
TRBV28,TRBD2,.,TRBJ2-7,TGTGCCTCCGGGGGGGTTAACGAGCAGTACTTC,CASGGVNEQYF
TRBV7-2,TRBD2,few,TRBJ2-1,TGTGCCAGCAGCCCGGGGAGGGCCTACAATGAGCAGTTCTTC,CASSPGRAYNEQFF
TRBV10-2,.,.,TRBJ1-5,TGCGCCAGCAGTGAGTCCCCAGGTAGCAATCAGCCCCAGCATTTT,CASSESPGSNQPQHF
TRBV2,.,.,TRBJ2-7,TGTGCCAGCTGCCTGACTAGTAGACCCTACGAGCAGTACTTC,CASCLTSRPYEQYF
TRBV9,TRBD2,.,TRBJ2-7,TGTGCCAGCAGCCCACGTGGGACTATAGAATTTTACGAGCAGTACTTC,CASSPRGTIEFYEQYF
TRBV5-5,TRBD1,.,TRBJ1-1,TGTGCCAGCAGCTTGGGCGGACAGGGGCTTGCAGCTTTCTTT,CASSLGGQGLAAFF
TRBV7-2,TRBD1,.,TRBJ1-1,TGTGCCAGCAGCCGGGGACAGCTTAACACTGAAGCTTTCTTT,CASSRGQLNTEAFF
TRBV2,.,.,TRBJ2-5,TGTGCCAGCAGTGGGAAACTACAAGAGACCCAGTACTTC,CASSGKLQETQYF